The clone carrying this T cell receptor beta chain is a singleton in its sample. Its antigen is unknown. The data are from a study of graft-versus-host responses after intestinal transplantation. For the study at large: Recipients uniformly received anti-thymocyte globulin induction, followed by tacrolimus and steroids for around 3 years. Study-wide results and limits: GvH clones surfaced in recipient marrow, some emerging earlier in ileum or blood. Subjects displaying graft-donor T cell macrochimerism possessed elevated graft-versus-host to host-versus-graft clonal ratios inside allografts.

The CDR3 is 14 residues long. The germline V gene encodes CDR1 WSHSY and CDR2 SAAADI. With 4 bases clipped from V and 3 bases from J, the junction kept 3 bases outside the gene matches. Method: immunoSEQ multiplex PCR; TCRdb's copy keeps in-frame clones and lacks some. The repertoire consists of fewer than 120,000 clones, with approximately 92% occurring once and the leading ten covering less than 0.55%. The chain employs TRBV10-2 and TRBJ2-3, with 8 bases fitting TRBD2. The TCR was taken from a human donor who received an intestinal transplant. Source: unstimulated CD8+ T cells sorted from spleen or lymph node cells, taken before intestinal transplant. The chain's CDR3 is CASSATGGTDTQYF. The CDR3 nucleotides are TGCGCCAGCAGTGCGACGGGAGGGACAGATACGCAGTATTTT.